A selection of T cell receptor beta chains follows, all from one sample in a study of blood T cell repertoires in COVID-19. Sequencing was performed with immunoSEQ multiplex PCR; in TCRdb, only in-frame clones are kept and a portion is missing. The sample holds more than 250,000 clones, around four fifths seen once. Sequences were obtained from peripheral blood. These receptors came from a woman aged 45-65 years with acute or convalescent COVID-19. CDR3s include the opening cysteine and the closing phenylalanine or tryptophan. The D gene is left open where the match is weak. Size tells how often a clone was seen (once, few, many) or the class of an expanded clone, and some rows leave it out.

V gene: TRBV3-1/TRBV3-2; clone size: .; J gene: TRBJ1-1; D gene: .; CDR3 protein: CASSQGGGFTEAFF; CDR3 DNA: TGTGCCAGCAGCCAAGGAGGGGGATTCACTGAAGCTTTCTTT
V gene: TRBV6-4; clone size: .; J gene: TRBJ1-4; D gene: .; CDR3 protein: CASTRQTVF; CDR3 DNA: TGTGCCAGCACGCGCCAAACTGTTTTT
V gene: TRBV6-1; clone size: .; J gene: TRBJ1-1; D gene: .; CDR3 protein: CASGEDTVNTEAFF; CDR3 DNA: TGTGCCAGCGGTGAAGACACAGTGAACACTGAAGCTTTCTTT
V gene: TRBV24-1; clone size: .; J gene: TRBJ1-2; D gene: .; CDR3 protein: CATSDPQGFGYTF; CDR3 DNA: TGTGCCACCAGTGATCCCCAGGGATTCGGCTACACCTTC
V gene: TRBV6-5; clone size: .; J gene: TRBJ2-7; D gene: TRBD1; CDR3 protein: CASRGTGHEQYF; CDR3 DNA: TGTGCCAGCAGGGGGACAGGGCACGAGCAGTACTTC
V gene: TRBV19; clone size: .; J gene: TRBJ1-2; D gene: .; CDR3 protein: CARGFRGQDGYTF; CDR3 DNA: TGTGCCAGGGGATTCAGGGGACAAGATGGCTACACCTTC
V gene: TRBV7-9; clone size: .; J gene: TRBJ2-4; D gene: .; CDR3 protein: CASSADSLAKNIQYF; CDR3 DNA: TGTGCCAGCAGTGCCGACAGTCTAGCCAAAAACATTCAGTACTTC
V gene: TRBV5-4; clone size: .; J gene: TRBJ2-1; D gene: TRBD2; CDR3 protein: CASSLGLAGFYNEQFF; CDR3 DNA: TGTGCCAGCAGCTTAGGGCTAGCGGGATTCTACAATGAGCAGTTCTTC
V gene: TRBV30; clone size: few; J gene: TRBJ1-2; D gene: .; CDR3 protein: CAWSPPPTGINYGYTF; CDR3 DNA: TGTGCCTGGAGTCCCCCCCCTACAGGGATCAACTATGGCTACACCTTC
V gene: TRBV11-1; clone size: .; J gene: TRBJ1-2; D gene: TRBD1; CDR3 protein: CASSYDREVGYTF; CDR3 DNA: TGTGCCAGCAGCTATGACAGGGAAGTTGGCTACACCTTC
V gene: TRBV5-5; clone size: .; J gene: TRBJ2-2; D gene: .; CDR3 protein: CASSFQQGANTGELFF; CDR3 DNA: TGTGCCAGCAGCTTTCAGCAGGGCGCGAACACCGGGGAGCTGTTTTTT
V gene: TRBV7-9; clone size: once; J gene: TRBJ1-1; D gene: .; CDR3 protein: CASSFWGDATEAFF; CDR3 DNA: TGTGCCAGCAGCTTCTGGGGCGATGCCACTGAAGCTTTCTTT
V gene: TRBV6-4; clone size: .; J gene: TRBJ2-1; D gene: TRBD2; CDR3 protein: CASTRLAGGPRNEQFF; CDR3 DNA: TGTGCCAGCACTAGACTAGCGGGAGGGCCGCGCAATGAGCAGTTCTTC
V gene: TRBV19; clone size: .; J gene: TRBJ2-7; D gene: .; CDR3 protein: CASQWGAGAYEQYF; CDR3 DNA: TGTGCCTCCCAGTGGGGGGCGGGAGCCTACGAGCAGTACTTC
V gene: TRBV5-6; clone size: .; J gene: TRBJ1-2; D gene: TRBD1; CDR3 protein: CASSLGTGNRGYTF; CDR3 DNA: TGTGCCAGCAGCTTAGGGACAGGGAATAGAGGCTACACCTTC
V gene: TRBV10-3; clone size: .; J gene: TRBJ1-2; D gene: TRBD1; CDR3 protein: CAISDGTGGALEGYTF; CDR3 DNA: TGTGCCATCAGTGATGGGACAGGGGGCGCGTTGGAAGGCTACACCTTC
V gene: TRBV28; clone size: few; J gene: TRBJ1-5; D gene: .; CDR3 protein: CASLLAGGNQPQHF; CDR3 DNA: TGTGCCAGCCTCCTGGCAGGCGGCAATCAGCCCCAGCATTTT
V gene: TRBV9; clone size: .; J gene: TRBJ1-6; D gene: .; CDR3 protein: CASSAGQNTLHF; CDR3 DNA: TGTGCCAGCAGCGCTGGACAGAACACCCTCCACTTT
V gene: TRBV2; clone size: .; J gene: TRBJ2-1; D gene: .; CDR3 protein: CASSVRGEQFF; CDR3 DNA: TGTGCCAGCAGTGTCCGAGGGGAGCAGTTCTTC
V gene: TRBV6-4; clone size: few; J gene: TRBJ2-1; D gene: .; CDR3 protein: CASSDQSSGSNEQFF; CDR3 DNA: TGTGCCAGCAGTGACCAATCGTCAGGGTCCAATGAGCAGTTCTTC
V gene: TRBV6-5; clone size: .; J gene: TRBJ1-6; D gene: TRBD1; CDR3 protein: CASSYSTGHSSPLHF; CDR3 DNA: TGTGCCAGCAGTTACTCGACAGGGCACAGTTCACCCCTCCACTTT
V gene: TRBV7-9; clone size: .; J gene: TRBJ2-7; D gene: TRBD1; CDR3 protein: CASSLAGTEAYEQYF; CDR3 DNA: TGTGCCAGCAGCCTAGCCGGGACAGAGGCCTACGAGCAGTACTTC
V gene: TRBV5-1; clone size: .; J gene: TRBJ1-4; D gene: TRBD1; CDR3 protein: CASSLGTGGGGKLFF; CDR3 DNA: TGCGCCAGCAGCTTGGGAACAGGGGGCGGTGGAAAACTGTTTTTT
V gene: TRBV4-1; clone size: .; J gene: TRBJ2-3; D gene: .; CDR3 protein: CASSQDYRAADTQYF; CDR3 DNA: TGCGCCAGCAGCCAAGACTACAGGGCCGCAGATACGCAGTATTTT
V gene: TRBV5-4; clone size: .; J gene: TRBJ2-5; D gene: .; CDR3 protein: CASSLSSGSQETQYF; CDR3 DNA: TGTGCCAGCAGCTTGTCCTCCGGGAGCCAAGAGACCCAGTACTTC
V gene: TRBV5-1; clone size: few; J gene: TRBJ2-2; D gene: TRBD1; CDR3 protein: CASSWGQGLRPGELFF; CDR3 DNA: TGCGCCAGCAGCTGGGGACAGGGTCTTCGTCCCGGGGAGCTGTTTTTT
V gene: TRBV18; clone size: .; J gene: TRBJ1-6; D gene: TRBD1; CDR3 protein: CASSLQGQADSPLHF; CDR3 DNA: TGTGCCAGCTCACTGCAGGGACAGGCGGACTCACCCCTCCACTTT
V gene: TRBV19; clone size: once; J gene: TRBJ2-5; D gene: TRBD2; CDR3 protein: CASSIIGRADQETQYF; CDR3 DNA: TGTGCCAGTAGTATAATTGGGAGGGCTGACCAAGAGACCCAGTACTTC
V gene: TRBV6-5; clone size: .; J gene: TRBJ1-1; D gene: TRBD1; CDR3 protein: CASGTGDDTEAFF; CDR3 DNA: TGTGCCAGCGGGACAGGGGACGACACTGAAGCTTTCTTT
V gene: TRBV11-3; clone size: .; J gene: TRBJ2-1; D gene: .; CDR3 protein: CASSLDDFTSGEQFF; CDR3 DNA: TGTGCCAGCAGCTTAGATGACTTTACCAGTGGTGAGCAGTTCTTC
V gene: TRBV30; clone size: .; J gene: TRBJ1-5; D gene: .; CDR3 protein: CAWREKQGNLWNQPQHF; CDR3 DNA: TGTGCCTGGAGGGAGAAACAGGGTAATTTGTGGAATCAGCCCCAGCATTTT
V gene: TRBV12-3/TRBV12-4; clone size: .; J gene: TRBJ2-7; D gene: TRBD2; CDR3 protein: CASSSSGGEQYF; CDR3 DNA: TGTGCCAGCAGTTCCTCCGGGGGGGAGCAGTACTTC
V gene: TRBV19; clone size: .; J gene: TRBJ2-5; D gene: TRBD1; CDR3 protein: CASSNVGTGRETQYF; CDR3 DNA: TGTGCCAGTAGTAACGTGGGGACAGGGAGGGAGACCCAGTACTTC
V gene: TRBV29-1; clone size: .; J gene: TRBJ1-1; D gene: .; CDR3 protein: CSGMGQNTEAFF; CDR3 DNA: TGCAGCGGAATGGGACAGAACACTGAAGCTTTCTTT
V gene: TRBV12-5; clone size: .; J gene: TRBJ2-5; D gene: TRBD1; CDR3 protein: CASGPGPGQGKETQYF; CDR3 DNA: TGTGCTAGTGGTCCTGGTCCGGGACAGGGGAAAGAGACCCAGTACTTC
V gene: TRBV29-1; clone size: .; J gene: TRBJ1-4; D gene: .; CDR3 protein: CSAGDGRVNEKLFF; CDR3 DNA: TGCAGCGCCGGGGACGGGAGAGTTAATGAAAAACTGTTTTTT
V gene: TRBV18; clone size: .; J gene: TRBJ1-6; D gene: .; CDR3 protein: CASSPPGGNSPLHF; CDR3 DNA: TGTGCCAGCTCACCACCGGGAGGGAACTCACCCCTCCACTTT
V gene: TRBV5-1; clone size: .; J gene: TRBJ1-1; D gene: TRBD1; CDR3 protein: CASSWTGDTEAFF; CDR3 DNA: TGCGCCAGCAGCTGGACAGGGGACACTGAAGCTTTCTTT
V gene: TRBV6-1; clone size: .; J gene: TRBJ2-5; D gene: .; CDR3 protein: CASSEALGAGGETQYF; CDR3 DNA: TGTGCCAGCAGTGAAGCGCTTGGGGCAGGAGGGGAGACCCAGTACTTC
V gene: TRBV14; clone size: .; J gene: TRBJ2-7; D gene: TRBD2; CDR3 protein: CASSQGLAGGTYEQYF; CDR3 DNA: TGTGCCAGCAGCCAAGGACTAGCGGGAGGGACCTACGAGCAGTACTTC
V gene: TRBV18; clone size: once; J gene: TRBJ1-4; D gene: TRBD1; CDR3 protein: CASSPQQGAKEKLFF; CDR3 DNA: TGTGCCAGCTCACCACAGCAGGGGGCGAAGGAAAAACTGTTTTTT